This T cell receptor (beta chain) stems from a study of T cell responses to AZD1222 COVID-19 vaccine. General study points: Baseline serology detected seropositivity in only a handful of AZD1222 recipients.

As concerns this clone: Its matching antigen is unknown.

Profiled with immunoSEQ multiplex PCR; TCRdb holds only in-frame clones, not every one. The table shows tens of thousands of clones, with about 90% occurring only once. Trimming shortened V by 4 bases and J by 7 bases, and 5 bases separated the two germline ends. The CDR3 consists of 11 residues. CDR1 is SNHLY and CDR2 is FYNNEI in the germline V gene. The sample in question was peripheral blood, obtained on day 0 of MenACWY control vaccination. The rearrangement links TRBV2 to TRBJ1-3; the D is unclear. This receptor was obtained from an adult in good health. The CDR3 DNA is TGTGCCAGCAGTGTTGAGAACACCATATATTTT. As protein: CASSVENTIYF.